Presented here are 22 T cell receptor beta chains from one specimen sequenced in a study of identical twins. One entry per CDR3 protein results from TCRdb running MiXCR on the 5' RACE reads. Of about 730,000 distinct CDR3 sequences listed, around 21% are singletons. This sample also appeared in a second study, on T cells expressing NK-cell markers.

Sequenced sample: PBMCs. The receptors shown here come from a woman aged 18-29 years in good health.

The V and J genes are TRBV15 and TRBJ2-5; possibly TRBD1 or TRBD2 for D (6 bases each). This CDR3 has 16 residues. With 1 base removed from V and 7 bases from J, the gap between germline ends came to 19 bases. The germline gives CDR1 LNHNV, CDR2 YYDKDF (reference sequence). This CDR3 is CATSRGLGGLSGTQYF. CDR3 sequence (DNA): TGTGCCACCAGCAGAGGGCTGGGGGGCCTGAGCGGGACCCAGTACTTC.

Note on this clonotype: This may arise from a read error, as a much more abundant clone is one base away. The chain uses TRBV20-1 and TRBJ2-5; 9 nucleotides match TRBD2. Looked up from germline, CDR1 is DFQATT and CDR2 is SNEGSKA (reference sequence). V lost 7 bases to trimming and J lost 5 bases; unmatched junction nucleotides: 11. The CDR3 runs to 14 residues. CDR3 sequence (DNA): TGCAGTGTTCTTCCTCTAGCGGGAATGGAGACCCAGTACTTC. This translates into CSVLPLAGMETQYF.

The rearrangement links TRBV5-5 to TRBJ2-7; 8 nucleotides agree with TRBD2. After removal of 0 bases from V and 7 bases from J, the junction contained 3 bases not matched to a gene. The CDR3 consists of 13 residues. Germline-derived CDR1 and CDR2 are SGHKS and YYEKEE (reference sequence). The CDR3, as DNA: TGTGCCAGCAGCTTGGGACTAGCGAAAGAGCAGTACTTC. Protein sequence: CASSLGLAKEQYF.

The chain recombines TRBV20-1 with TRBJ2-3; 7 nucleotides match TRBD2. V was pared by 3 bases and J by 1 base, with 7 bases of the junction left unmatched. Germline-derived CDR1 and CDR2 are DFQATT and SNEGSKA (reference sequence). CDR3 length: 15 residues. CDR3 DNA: TGCAGTGCTAGCAATTGGGCGGGAGGCACAGATACGCAGTATTTT. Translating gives CSASNWAGGTDTQYF.

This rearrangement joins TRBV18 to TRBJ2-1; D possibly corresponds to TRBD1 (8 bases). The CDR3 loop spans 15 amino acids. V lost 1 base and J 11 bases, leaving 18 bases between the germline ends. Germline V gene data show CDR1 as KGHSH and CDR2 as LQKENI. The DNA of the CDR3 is TGTGCCAGCTCACCACAAACAGGGGGGGAAAATCAGCAGTTCTTC. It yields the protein CASSPQTGGENQQFF.

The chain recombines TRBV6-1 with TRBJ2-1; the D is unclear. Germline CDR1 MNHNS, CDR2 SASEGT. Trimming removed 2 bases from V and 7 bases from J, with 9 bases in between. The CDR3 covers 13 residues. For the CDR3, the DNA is TGTGCCAGCAGTGAACCCCCGCGGAATGAGCAGTTCTTC. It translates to CASSEPPRNEQFF.

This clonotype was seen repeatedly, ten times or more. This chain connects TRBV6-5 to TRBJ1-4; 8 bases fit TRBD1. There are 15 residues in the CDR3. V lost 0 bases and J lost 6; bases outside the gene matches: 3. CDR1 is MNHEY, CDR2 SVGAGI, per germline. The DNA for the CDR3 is TGTGCCAGCAGTTACTCGGCAGGGGGCGATGAAAAACTGTTTTTT. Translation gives CASSYSAGGDEKLFF.

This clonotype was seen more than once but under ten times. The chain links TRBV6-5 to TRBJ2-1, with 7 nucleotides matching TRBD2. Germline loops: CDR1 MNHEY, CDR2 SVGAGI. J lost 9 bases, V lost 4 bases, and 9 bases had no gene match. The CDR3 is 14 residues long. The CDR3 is CASSSGGGRAEQFF. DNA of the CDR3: TGTGCCAGCAGTTCGGGTGGAGGGAGGGCTGAGCAGTTCTTC.

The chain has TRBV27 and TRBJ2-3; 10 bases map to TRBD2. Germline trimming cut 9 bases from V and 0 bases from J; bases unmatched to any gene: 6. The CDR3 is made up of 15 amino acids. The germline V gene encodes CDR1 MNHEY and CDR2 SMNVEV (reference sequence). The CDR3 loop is CASTSGGGSTDTQYF. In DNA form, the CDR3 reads TGTGCCAGTACGAGCGGGGGGGGGAGCACAGATACGCAGTATTTT.

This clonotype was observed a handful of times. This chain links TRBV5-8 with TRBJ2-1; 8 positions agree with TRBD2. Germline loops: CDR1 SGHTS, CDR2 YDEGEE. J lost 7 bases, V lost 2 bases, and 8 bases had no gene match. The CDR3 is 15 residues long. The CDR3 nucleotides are TGTGCCAGCAGCTTAGGAGTAGCGGGGATGAATGAGCAGTTCTTC. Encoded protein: CASSLGVAGMNEQFF.

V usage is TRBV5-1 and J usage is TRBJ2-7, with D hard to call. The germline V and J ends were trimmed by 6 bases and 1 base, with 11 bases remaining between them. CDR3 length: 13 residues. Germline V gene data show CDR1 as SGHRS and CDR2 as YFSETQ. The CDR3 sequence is CASTLGVSYEQYF. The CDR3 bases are TGCGCCAGCACCCTTGGGGTTTCCTACGAGCAGTACTTC.

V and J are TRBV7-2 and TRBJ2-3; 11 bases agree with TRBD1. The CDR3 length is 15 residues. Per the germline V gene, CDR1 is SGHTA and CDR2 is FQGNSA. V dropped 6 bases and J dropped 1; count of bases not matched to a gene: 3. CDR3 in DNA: TGTGCCAGCAGTCCGGACAGGGGGCGCACAGATACGCAGTATTTT. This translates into CASSPDRGRTDTQYF.

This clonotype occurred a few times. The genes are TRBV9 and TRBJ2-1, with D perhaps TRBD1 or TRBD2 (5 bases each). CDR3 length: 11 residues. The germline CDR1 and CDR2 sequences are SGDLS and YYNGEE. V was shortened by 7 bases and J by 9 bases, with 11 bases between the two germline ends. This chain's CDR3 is CASSHGAEQFF. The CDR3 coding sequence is TGTGCCAGCTCCCACGGGGCTGAGCAGTTCTTC.

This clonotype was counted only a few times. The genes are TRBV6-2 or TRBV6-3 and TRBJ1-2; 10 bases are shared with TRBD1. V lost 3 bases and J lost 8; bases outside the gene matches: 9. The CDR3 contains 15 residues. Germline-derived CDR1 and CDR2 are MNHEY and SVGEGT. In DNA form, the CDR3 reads TGTGCCAGCAGTTATTTCCAGCGACAGGGGGCCGGCTACACCTTC. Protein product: CASSYFQRQGAGYTF.

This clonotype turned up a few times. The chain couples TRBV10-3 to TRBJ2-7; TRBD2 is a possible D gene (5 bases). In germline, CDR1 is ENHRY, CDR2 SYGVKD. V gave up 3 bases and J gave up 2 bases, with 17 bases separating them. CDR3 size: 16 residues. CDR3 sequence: CAISDFGRGVTYEQYF. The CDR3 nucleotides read TGTGCCATCAGTGATTTTGGACGGGGAGTTACCTACGAGCAGTACTTC.

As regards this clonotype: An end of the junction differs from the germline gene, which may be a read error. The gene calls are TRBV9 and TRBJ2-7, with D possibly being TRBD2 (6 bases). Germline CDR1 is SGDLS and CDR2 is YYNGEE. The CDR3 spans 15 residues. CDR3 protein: CASCVGRGEAYEQYF. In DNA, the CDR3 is TGTGCCAGCTGCGTAGGCCGTGGGGAGGCTTACGAGCAGTACTTC. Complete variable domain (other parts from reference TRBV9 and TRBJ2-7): DSGVTQTPKHLITATGQRVTLRCSPRSGDLSVYWYQQSLDQGLQFLIQYYNGEERAKGNILERFSAQQFPDLHSELNLSSLELGDSALYFCASCVGRGEAYEQYFGPGTRLTVT.

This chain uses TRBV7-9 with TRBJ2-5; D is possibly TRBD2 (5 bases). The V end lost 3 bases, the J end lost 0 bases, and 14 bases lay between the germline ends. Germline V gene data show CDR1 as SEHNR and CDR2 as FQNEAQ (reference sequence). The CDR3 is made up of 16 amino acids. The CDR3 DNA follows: TGTGCCAGCAGCTTTGGACTCCCTCAGTACCAAGAGACCCAGTACTTC. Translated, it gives CASSFGLPQYQETQYF.

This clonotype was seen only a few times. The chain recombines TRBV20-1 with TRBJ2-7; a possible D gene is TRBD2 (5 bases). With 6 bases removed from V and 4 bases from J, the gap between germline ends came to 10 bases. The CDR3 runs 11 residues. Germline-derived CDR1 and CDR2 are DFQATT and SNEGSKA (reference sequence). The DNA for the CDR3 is TGCAGTGCGGAATCGGGGTACGAGCAGTACTTC. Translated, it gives CSAESGYEQYF.

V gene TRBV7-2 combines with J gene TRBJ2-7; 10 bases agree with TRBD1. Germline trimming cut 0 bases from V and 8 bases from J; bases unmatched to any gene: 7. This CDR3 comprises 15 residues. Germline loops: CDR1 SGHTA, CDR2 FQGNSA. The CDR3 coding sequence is TGTGCCAGCAGCTTAGCGCAGGGGACAGGGGACAAGCAGTACTTC. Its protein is CASSLAQGTGDKQYF.

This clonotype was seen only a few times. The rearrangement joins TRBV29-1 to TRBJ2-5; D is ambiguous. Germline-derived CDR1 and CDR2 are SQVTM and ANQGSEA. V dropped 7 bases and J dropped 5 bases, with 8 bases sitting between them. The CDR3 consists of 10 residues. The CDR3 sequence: CSALGETQYF. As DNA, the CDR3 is TGCAGCGCGTTAGGGGAGACCCAGTACTTC.

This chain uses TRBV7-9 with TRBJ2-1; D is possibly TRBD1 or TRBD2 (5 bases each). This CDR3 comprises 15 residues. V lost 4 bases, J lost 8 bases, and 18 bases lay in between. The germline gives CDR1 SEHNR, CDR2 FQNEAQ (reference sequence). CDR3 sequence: CASSSLTGAPHEQFF. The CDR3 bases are TGTGCCAGCAGCTCATTAACCGGGGCACCCCATGAGCAGTTCTTC.

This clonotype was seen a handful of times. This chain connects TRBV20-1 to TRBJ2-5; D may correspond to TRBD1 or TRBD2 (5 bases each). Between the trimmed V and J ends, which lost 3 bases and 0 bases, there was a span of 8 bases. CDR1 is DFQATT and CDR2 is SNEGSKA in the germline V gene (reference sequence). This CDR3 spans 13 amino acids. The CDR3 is CSASQGHQETQYF. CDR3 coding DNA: TGCAGTGCTAGTCAGGGACACCAAGAGACCCAGTACTTC.